This entry lists 4 T cell receptor beta chains sequenced from one sample in a study of human T cells and chemical hapten exposure. TCRdb re-called the RACE reads with MiXCR, one entry per CDR3 protein. The data contain over 35,000 distinct CDR3 sequences, roughly a tenth of them singletons. Indicated time point: pre-sensitization, week 0. Treatment defined: therapeutic diphenylcyclopropenone sensitization with weekly scalp DPC. The sample consisted of whole blood, taken in connection with sensitization to the hapten diphenylcyclopropenone (DPC). The receptors here all came from a man aged 25-45 years with alopecia areata. Some clones in this sample may be carry-over from other donors' samples.

This clonotype appeared many times. The genes are TRBV20-1 and TRBJ2-1, with TRBD2 matching over 9 bases. CDR3 size: 13 residues. Germline values: CDR1 DFQATT, CDR2 SNEGSKA (reference sequence). The V and J ends lost 4 bases and 5 bases, in that order; junction bases with no gene match: 3. CDR3 coding DNA: TGCAGTGCTATAGCGGGGGTTGACAATGAGCAGTTCTTC. This encodes CSAIAGVDNEQFF.

For the CDR3, the DNA is TGCAGTGCTGACCGGGCAAACGAGCAGTACTTC. Protein product: CSADRANEQYF. The chain recombines TRBV20-1 with TRBJ2-7; D is unresolved. The CDR3 covers 11 residues. In germline, CDR1 is DFQATT, CDR2 SNEGSKA (reference sequence). The V end was cut by 5 bases, the J end by 5 bases, with 10 bases between.

The chain is built from TRBV29-1 and TRBJ2-1; D remains unclear. Looked up from germline, CDR1 is SQVTM and CDR2 is ANQGSEA. V was shortened by 2 bases and J by 2 bases, with 7 bases between the two germline ends. The CDR3 is 13 amino acids. CDR3 residues: CSVEFAAYNEQFF. In DNA form, the CDR3 reads TGCAGCGTTGAATTTGCCGCCTACAATGAGCAGTTCTTC.

This clonotype was counted only a few times. The chain combines TRBV4-1 with TRBJ1-2; no reliable D call. Germline loops: CDR1 MGHRA, CDR2 YSYEKL. The CDR3 totals 13 residues. Trimming took 5 bases from V and 4 from J, leaving 11 bases between them. The CDR3 DNA is TGCGCCAGCAGCAAAAAGCCTTCCTATGGCTACACCTTC. Its translation: CASSKKPSYGYTF.